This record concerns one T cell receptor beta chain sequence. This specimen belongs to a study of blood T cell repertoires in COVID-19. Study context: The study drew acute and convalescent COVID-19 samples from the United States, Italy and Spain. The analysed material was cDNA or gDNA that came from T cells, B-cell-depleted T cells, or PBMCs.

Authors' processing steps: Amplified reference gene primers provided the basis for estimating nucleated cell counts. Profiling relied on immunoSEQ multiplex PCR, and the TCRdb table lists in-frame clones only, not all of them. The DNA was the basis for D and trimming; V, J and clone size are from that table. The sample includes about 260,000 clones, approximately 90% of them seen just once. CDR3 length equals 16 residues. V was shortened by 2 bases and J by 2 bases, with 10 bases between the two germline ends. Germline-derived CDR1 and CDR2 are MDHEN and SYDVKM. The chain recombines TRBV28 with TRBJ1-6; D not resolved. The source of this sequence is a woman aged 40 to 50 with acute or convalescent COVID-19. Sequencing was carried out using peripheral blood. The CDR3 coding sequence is TGTGCCAGCAGTTTAGAGGGAGGAACCTATAATTCACCCCTCCACTTT. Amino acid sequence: CASSLEGGTYNSPLHF.